This is a list of T cell receptor beta chains from one sample in a study of identical twins. TCRdb passed the 5' RACE reads through MiXCR, listing each CDR3 protein once. This table has 450,000 to 500,000 distinct CDR3 sequences, roughly an eighth appearing once. These data were likewise used in another study, on yellow fever vaccine responses in identical twins.

Specimen: CD4+ T cells sorted from blood. These receptors were obtained from a woman between 18 and 29 years old in good health. Each CDR3 is given with its conserved first and last residue. Fields, in order: J gene, clone size, V gene, D gene, CDR3 DNA, CDR3 protein. D genes are given only for firm matches. Only some rows state a clone size, as once, few, many or a class for expanded clones.

>TRBJ1-6|few|TRBV20-1|NA
TGCAGTCCACAGGGTCTCGCCTATAATTCACCCCTCCACTTT
CSPQGLAYNSPLHF
>TRBJ2-1|few|TRBV7-9|NA
TGTGCCAGCAGCTCTACCGGGACGGACTCCTACAATGAGCAGTTCTTC
CASSSTGTDSYNEQFF
>TRBJ2-3|many|TRBV6-2/TRBV6-3|NA
TGTGCCAGCAGTTACCAGTTTGGTGGCACAGATACGCAGTATTTT
CASSYQFGGTDTQYF
>TRBJ2-7|many|TRBV7-2|NA
TGTGCCAGCAGCTTGGGGACACCCGTGGACGAGCAGTACTTC
CASSLGTPVDEQYF
>TRBJ1-1|many|TRBV7-9|TRBD1
TGTGCCAGCAGCCGAAGGGGGGACAGACCTATGAACACTGAAGCTTTCTTT
CASSRRGDRPMNTEAFF
>TRBJ1-1|NA|TRBV10-3|NA
TGTGCCATCAGTGAGTCGATGCAGGGTAACACTGAAGCTTTCTTT
CAISESMQGNTEAFF
>TRBJ1-1|NA|TRBV7-2|NA
TGTGCCAGCAGCCATACAGGGCTGAACACTGAAGCTTTCTTT
CASSHTGLNTEAFF
>TRBJ1-1|NA|TRBV30|NA
TGTGCCTGGAGTGTTGGGGCGAACACTGAAGCTTTCTTT
CAWSVGANTEAFF
>TRBJ1-1|NA|TRBV29-1|NA
TGCAGCGGAGGCTCGGGTATTGGTGTTGGTTTCTTT
CSGGSGIGVGFF
>TRBJ2-6|NA|TRBV20-1|NA
TGCAGTGCCCGGGACTCACGAGGGGCCAACGTCCTGACTTTC
CSARDSRGANVLTF
>TRBJ2-1|NA|TRBV14|TRBD1
TGTGCCAGCAGCCGCCCGGGACAGGGTCACAATGAGCAGTTCTTC
CASSRPGQGHNEQFF
>TRBJ2-7|few|TRBV7-6|TRBD2
TGTGCCAGCAGCTTCGACGCCGGGACTAGCGCTTCCTACGAGCAGTACTTC
CASSFDAGTSASYEQYF
>TRBJ2-1|NA|TRBV5-1|TRBD2
TGCGCCAGCAGCAGGGACTATGTCGATGAGCAGTTCTTC
CASSRDYVDEQFF
>TRBJ2-1|few|TRBV28|TRBD2
TGTGCCAGCAGTTTCTGGACGGGGTCGAGGTGGGCTAGCGGGGACAATGAGCAGTTCTTC
CASSFWTGSRWASGDNEQFF
>TRBJ2-7|NA|TRBV2|TRBD1
TGTGCCAGCAAGGACAGGGGGCTTTACGAGCAGTACTTC
CASKDRGLYEQYF
>TRBJ2-1|many|TRBV3-1|NA
TGTGCCAGCAGTCGGGGCGACAATGAGCAGTTCTTC
CASSRGDNEQFF
>TRBJ2-7|NA|TRBV11-1|NA
TGTGCCAGCAGCTCGGATGTAGGGTACGAGCAGTACTTC
CASSSDVGYEQYF
>TRBJ2-7|NA|TRBV4-1|NA
TGCGCCAGCAGCCAACGGGTGGAAAGCTCCTACGAGCAGTACTTC
CASSQRVESSYEQYF
>TRBJ2-2|few|TRBV14|NA
TGTGCCAGCAGCCAAGTGCGTACGGACACCGGGGAGCTGTTTTTT
CASSQVRTDTGELFF
>TRBJ2-1|few|TRBV7-9|NA
TGTGCCAGCAGCTTAGGAGTTAACAATGAGCAGTTCTTC
CASSLGVNNEQFF
>TRBJ2-5|few|TRBV6-2/TRBV6-3|NA
TGTGCCAGCAGACCCTTATGGTTAGTCGGCCGTCAAGAGACCCAGTACTTC
CASRPLWLVGRQETQYF
>TRBJ2-1|NA|TRBV5-1|TRBD2
TGCGCCAGCAGCCCAGCCGGGACTAGCGGGAAGGGCTCCTACAATGAGCAGTTCTTC
CASSPAGTSGKGSYNEQFF
>TRBJ2-7|NA|TRBV20-1|NA
TGCAGTGCCCCGGAGGGCGCCTACGAGCAGTACTTC
CSAPEGAYEQYF
>TRBJ2-2|many|TRBV10-3|NA
TGTGCCATGAGATCGGGGTCCGGGGAGCTGTTTTTT
CAMRSGSGELFF
>TRBJ1-2|NA|TRBV19|NA
TGTGCCAGTGCCCGCGGCAGGGGCTCATATGGCTACACCTTC
CASARGRGSYGYTF
>TRBJ1-2|many|TRBV12-3/TRBV12-4|NA
TGTGCCAGCAGCCGGGCCAACTATGGCTACACCTTC
CASSRANYGYTF
>TRBJ2-3|NA|TRBV10-3|NA
TGTGCCATCAGTGACGTCGGGGCAGGGAAGGGAGATACGCAGTATTTT
CAISDVGAGKGDTQYF
>TRBJ1-2|NA|TRBV14|NA
TGTGCCAGCAAGCCCCAGGGGACCTATGGCTACACCTTC
CASKPQGTYGYTF
>TRBJ2-2|many|TRBV30|NA
TGTGCCTGGATAGAGGCCGGGGAGCTGTTTTTT
CAWIEAGELFF
>TRBJ1-5|few|TRBV28|NA
TGTGCCAGCATTTTTGGAGGAGGCAATCAGCCCCAGCATTTT
CASIFGGGNQPQHF
>TRBJ2-3|few|TRBV12-3/TRBV12-4|NA
TGTGCCAGCAGGCCCCGGGGCTCTAGCACAGATACGCAGTATTTT
CASRPRGSSTDTQYF
>TRBJ1-1|NA|TRBV6-2/TRBV6-3|NA
TGTGCCAGCAGTTACCCGGAGCGTGGAGCTTTCTTT
CASSYPERGAFF
>TRBJ2-7|few|TRBV11-2|NA
TGTGCCAGCAGCCTGAGTTCCGAACCCCCTTACGAGCAGTACTTC
CASSLSSEPPYEQYF
>TRBJ2-3|few|TRBV20-1|NA
TGCAGTGCCGAGCAACCGAAGGCGCAGGGCCTACTTAGCACAGATACGCAGTATTTT
CSAEQPKAQGLLSTDTQYF
>TRBJ1-6|NA|TRBV5-6|NA
TGTGCCAGCAGCTTGGATGGAAGGTCTAATTCACCCCTCCACTTT
CASSLDGRSNSPLHF
>TRBJ1-3|NA|TRBV7-9|NA
TGTGCCAGCAGCGTTACAGGGATAACTGGAAACACCATATATTTT
CASSVTGITGNTIYF
>TRBJ2-7|NA|TRBV7-2|NA
TGTGCCAGCAGCTTAAGTTTATCAAACTCCTACGAGCAGTACTTC
CASSLSLSNSYEQYF
>TRBJ2-1|NA|TRBV7-9|NA
TGTGCCAGCAGCGGAGGGCCGTCACGGGTTCGGGATGAGCAGTTCTTC
CASSGGPSRVRDEQFF
>TRBJ1-5|many|TRBV12-3/TRBV12-4|NA
TGTGCCAGCAGTCTCAATCAGCCCCAGCATTTT
CASSLNQPQHF
>TRBJ1-1|few|TRBV12-3/TRBV12-4|NA
TGTGCCAGCAGTTGGAGTGTCAGGATGAACACTGAAGCTTTCTTT
CASSWSVRMNTEAFF
>TRBJ2-2|NA|TRBV6-2/TRBV6-3|NA
TGTGCCAGCAGTTACTGGCAGGGAAGCTCGACCGGGGAGCTGTTTTTT
CASSYWQGSSTGELFF
>TRBJ2-7|NA|TRBV7-2|TRBD1
TGTGCCAGCAGCAAACCGGGACAGCTCTTCGAGCAGTACTTC
CASSKPGQLFEQYF
>TRBJ2-7|NA|TRBV20-1|TRBD2
TGCAGTGCACTAAGAACTAGCGGGGGCTACGAGCAGTACTTC
CSALRTSGGYEQYF
>TRBJ2-2|NA|TRBV11-2|NA
TGTGCCAGCAGCTTAGGACTCCTAACCGGGGAGCTGTTTTTT
CASSLGLLTGELFF
>TRBJ2-2|NA|TRBV27|TRBD1
TGTGCCAGCAGTCGAAAACAGGGGGCGAACACCGGGGAGCTGTTTTTT
CASSRKQGANTGELFF
>TRBJ2-5|few|TRBV2|NA
TGTGCCAGCGATTCCTTCGGCGACCAAGAGACCCAGTACTTC
CASDSFGDQETQYF